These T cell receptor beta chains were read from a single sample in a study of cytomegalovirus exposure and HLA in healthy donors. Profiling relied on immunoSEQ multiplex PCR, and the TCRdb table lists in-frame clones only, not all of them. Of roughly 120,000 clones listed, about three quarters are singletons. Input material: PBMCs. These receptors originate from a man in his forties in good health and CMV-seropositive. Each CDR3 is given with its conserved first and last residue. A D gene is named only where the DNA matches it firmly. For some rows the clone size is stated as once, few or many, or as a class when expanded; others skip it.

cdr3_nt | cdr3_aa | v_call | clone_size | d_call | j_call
TGTGCCAGCAGCCTCAGGGGAGTCTCTGGAAACACCATATATTTT | CASSLRGVSGNTIYF | TRBV7-2 | - | - | TRBJ1-3
TGTGCCAGCAGCCAATCACTGACATTCAACCGTGGCTACACCTTC | CASSQSLTFNRGYTF | TRBV16 | - | - | TRBJ1-2
TGTGCCAGCACCAGTCCCTTGGGGCGGAACACCATATATTTT | CASTSPLGRNTIYF | TRBV6-5 | - | - | TRBJ1-3
TGTGCTAGTGGTTTGAGTAGGGGTGCCTACAATGAGCAGTTCTTC | CASGLSRGAYNEQFF | TRBV12-5 | - | - | TRBJ2-1
TGCGCCAGCAGCTTCACCTCTGACAGGGGGACTGAAGCTTTCTTT | CASSFTSDRGTEAFF | TRBV5-1 | - | TRBD1 | TRBJ1-1
TGTGCCAGCAGTTTCGGGGAATCTGGCTACACCTTC | CASSFGESGYTF | TRBV28 | - | - | TRBJ1-2
TGTGCCAGCAGGGGGGGAAGTCGGGGCTACACCTTC | CASRGGSRGYTF | TRBV5-4 | - | - | TRBJ1-2
TGTGCCAGCAGCATACAGACTAGCGGGAGTATGGAGCAGTATTTT | CASSIQTSGSMEQYF | TRBV13 | once | TRBD2 | TRBJ2-3
TGTGCCACGATGGGGGACAGGTCCTACGAGCAGTACTTC | CATMGDRSYEQYF | TRBV19 | - | TRBD1 | TRBJ2-7
TGTGCCAGCAGCGTAGATCCGGGACAGCTAATGGGGGAGCAGTACTTC | CASSVDPGQLMGEQYF | TRBV7-2 | few | TRBD1 | TRBJ2-7
TGCGCCAGCAGCTTGTTAACAGTCGGTGGCACCGGGGAGCTGTTTTTT | CASSLLTVGGTGELFF | TRBV5-1 | - | - | TRBJ2-2
TGTGCCAGCTACAGGGGGGTAGGAGGCTACACCTTC | CASYRGVGGYTF | TRBV28 | - | TRBD1 | TRBJ1-2
TGTGCCAGCAGCGCAGGGTGGAATGAGCAGTTCTTC | CASSAGWNEQFF | TRBV2 | - | - | TRBJ2-1
TGTGCCAGCAGCCCCCAGGGTAGGCTGAGTAATGAGCAGTTCTTC | CASSPQGRLSNEQFF | TRBV7-9 | once | - | TRBJ2-1
TGCGCCAACAGGGGCCCTTCTGGAAACACCATATATTTT | CANRGPSGNTIYF | TRBV23-1 | - | TRBD1 | TRBJ1-3
TGTGCCAGCAGCTTAGTTCCGGCAACTAATGAAAAACTGTTTTTT | CASSLVPATNEKLFF | TRBV11-2 | - | - | TRBJ1-4
TGTGCCAGCAGCTTGGGACAGGGGGTTCGCTACACCTTC | CASSLGQGVRYTF | TRBV7-9 | - | TRBD1 | TRBJ1-2
TGTGCCAGCAGCGGAACCCGACAGGGCCTTGAAGCTTTCTTT | CASSGTRQGLEAFF | TRBV28 | - | TRBD1 | TRBJ1-1
TGTGCCTGGAGTGTACATCTGGTAGGGGGCGGGAGGTCGAACACTGAAGCTTTCTTT | CAWSVHLVGGGRSNTEAFF | TRBV30 | - | TRBD1 | TRBJ1-1
TGTGCCAGCACCCCGGGGTATGGGGTGGCTTTCTTT | CASTPGYGVAFF | TRBV28 | - | - | TRBJ1-1
TGTGCCTGGAGTGTACAGGGCCCTGGAAACACCATATATTTT | CAWSVQGPGNTIYF | TRBV30 | - | - | TRBJ1-3
TGCGCCAGCAGCTTGGACAGGATCGGAGATACGCAGTATTTT | CASSLDRIGDTQYF | TRBV5-1 | - | - | TRBJ2-3
TGTGCCAGCAACGACCCCCGAGGGCCAGGGGTCGCCGTCCCCCAGCATTTT | CASNDPRGPGVAVPQHF | TRBV28 | few | - | TRBJ1-5
TGTGCCAGCAGCTTTACGGGGTGGGGGGACGAGCAGTACTTC | CASSFTGWGDEQYF | TRBV7-8 | once | - | TRBJ2-7
TGTGCCAGCAGCCAAGGTCTACAAGAGACCCAGTACTTC | CASSQGLQETQYF | TRBV4-2 | - | - | TRBJ2-5
TGTGCCATCAGTGTGACTCAACAGGGGGCGTCTGAAGCTTTCTTT | CAISVTQQGASEAFF | TRBV10-3 | - | TRBD1 | TRBJ1-1
TGTGCCAGCAGCTTCTCACAGGGGCACTCCTACGAGCAGTACTTC | CASSFSQGHSYEQYF | TRBV11-2 | once | TRBD1 | TRBJ2-7
TGTGCCACACAGCAGAGTACAGGGACCTACGAGCAGTACTTC | CATQQSTGTYEQYF | TRBV15 | - | - | TRBJ2-7
TGTGCCAGCAGCTTGGGGGGGGATCCTAGCACAGATACGCAGTATTTT | CASSLGGDPSTDTQYF | TRBV7-9 | - | TRBD2 | TRBJ2-3
TGTGCCAGCAGTGAATACATGGAGGCAGGGGCTGACTATGGCTACACCTTC | CASSEYMEAGADYGYTF | TRBV25-1 | - | - | TRBJ1-2
TGCGCCAGCAGCTTGGGGGACAGGGGACCCCTCCACTTT | CASSLGDRGPLHF | TRBV5-1 | - | TRBD1 | TRBJ1-6
TGTGCCAGCACTCCTAGCGGGAACCCCTACAATGAGCAGTTCTTC | CASTPSGNPYNEQFF | TRBV6-5 | - | TRBD2 | TRBJ2-1
TGTGCCAGCAGTTTCCACAGGGCCACTGAAGCTTTCTTT | CASSFHRATEAFF | TRBV28 | - | - | TRBJ1-1
TGTGCCAGCAGCTTAGCCCCGAGGGAGACCCAGTACTTC | CASSLAPRETQYF | TRBV7-8 | - | - | TRBJ2-5
TGTGCCAGCGCCGGGACTAGCGGGGGGGTGGGAGAGACCCAGTACTTC | CASAGTSGGVGETQYF | TRBV4-2 | - | TRBD2 | TRBJ2-5
TGTGCCAGCAGCCCGCGGGACAGGGGGCAAGAGACCCAGTACTTC | CASSPRDRGQETQYF | TRBV7-9 | - | TRBD1 | TRBJ2-5
TGTGCCAGCAGTACAGGGGGATTTCGGGCTACTGAAGCTTTCTTT | CASSTGGFRATEAFF | TRBV28 | - | TRBD1 | TRBJ1-1
TGTGCCAGCAGTAAGGCGGGGGCCCGCGCCTACGAGCAGTACTTC | CASSKAGARAYEQYF | TRBV28 | - | - | TRBJ2-7
TGTGCCAGCAATTTGCGACAGGGAAATTACGAGCAGTACTTC | CASNLRQGNYEQYF | TRBV2 | - | TRBD1 | TRBJ2-7
TGTGCCAGCAGCTTATATCGGGGAGTGGACACCGGGGAGCTGTTTTTT | CASSLYRGVDTGELFF | TRBV7-9 | - | - | TRBJ2-2
TGTGCCAGCAGCAAAGCCACAGGGGTGGCTCAATTAAGCTACACCTTC | CASSKATGVAQLSYTF | TRBV21-1 | few | - | TRBJ1-2
TGTGCCAGCAGTGCGCCCGGGACAGCCTACGAGCAGTACTTC | CASSAPGTAYEQYF | TRBV28 | - | TRBD1 | TRBJ2-7
TGTGCCAGCACCCAAGGACAGGGAACCTACGAGCAGTACTTC | CASTQGQGTYEQYF | TRBV28 | - | TRBD1 | TRBJ2-7
TGTGCCAGCAGCCTCCTGGGACTAGCGGGAGATCGGGAGACCCAGTACTTC | CASSLLGLAGDRETQYF | TRBV27 | - | TRBD2 | TRBJ2-5
TGTGCCAGCACCACCCGGGACAGGGCCCGCAGAGCTTTCTTT | CASTTRDRARRAFF | TRBV28 | few | TRBD1 | TRBJ1-1
TGTGCCAGCAGCGGGGCCGACAGGATCGAAGTTAATTCACCCCTCCACTTT | CASSGADRIEVNSPLHF | TRBV7-9 | - | - | TRBJ1-6